The next 24 T cell receptor beta chains were all read from a single sample in a study of blood T cell repertoires in COVID-19. Method: immunoSEQ multiplex PCR; TCRdb's copy keeps in-frame clones and lacks some. Here the sample spans about 50,000 clones, about nine tenths being singletons. The sequenced sample consisted of peripheral blood. The receptors originated from a man aged 70-80 years with acute or convalescent COVID-19.

This chain links TRBV7-2 with TRBJ1-1; 8 nucleotides align to TRBD1. V shed 6 bases, J shed 6 bases, and the junction held 3 bases outside the gene matches. Germline V CDR1 and CDR2: SGHTA, FQGNSA. The CDR3 has 12 residues. The CDR3 DNA is TGTGCCAGCAGGGAGACAGGGGCTGAAGCTTTCTTT. Its protein is CASRETGAEAFF.

The rearrangement uses TRBV2 and TRBJ2-5, with unresolved D. CDR1 is SNHLY and CDR2 is FYNNEI in the germline V gene. The V and J ends lost 6 bases and 5 bases respectively, with 4 bases between them. The CDR3 extends over 10 amino acids. As DNA, the CDR3 is TGTGCCAGCAGGAGGGAGACCCAGTACTTC. It translates to CASRRETQYF.

A single count supports this clone. The chain is built from TRBV29-1 and TRBJ1-2, with 11 nucleotides matching TRBD1. Looked up from germline, CDR1 is SQVTM and CDR2 is ANQGSEA. This CDR3 region has 13 residues. J lost 2 bases, V lost 7 bases, and 3 bases had no gene match. The CDR3 protein is CSGTGGGNYGYTF. The CDR3 DNA reads TGCAGCGGGACAGGGGGCGGAAACTATGGCTACACCTTC.

V gene TRBV30 combines with J gene TRBJ2-1; 11 positions match TRBD2. Germline assignment: CDR1 GTSNPN and CDR2 SVGIG (reference sequence). After removal of 4 bases from V and 10 bases from J, the junction contained 6 bases not matched to a gene. CDR3 length: 13 amino acids. The CDR3 region is CAWKLAGVREQFF. The CDR3 DNA reads as TGTGCCTGGAAACTAGCGGGAGTTAGGGAGCAGTTCTTC.

The J gene is TRBJ1-5, the V gene TRBV3-1 (or the pseudogene TRBV3-2); 7 nucleotides agree with TRBD1. This CDR3 comprises 14 residues. The V gene's germline CDR1 is LGHDT and CDR2 YNNKEL (reference sequence). V dropped 6 bases and J dropped 3; count of bases not matched to a gene: 5. The CDR3 nucleotides are TGTGCCAGCAGTCGCGGGACAGTCAATCAGCCCCAGCATTTT. Its protein product is CASSRGTVNQPQHF.

This clone was picked up one time. This chain uses TRBV9 with TRBJ2-6; D gene uncertain. The V end was cut by 4 bases, the J end by 2 bases, with 22 bases between. The CDR3 has 19 amino acids. Germline V gene sequence: CDR1 SGDLS, CDR2 YYNGEE. In DNA form, the CDR3 reads TGTGCCAGCAGCCCGTCCGGAGATACCCTCATCCCTGGGGCCAACGTCCTGACTTTC. This codes for CASSPSGDTLIPGANVLTF. Supplemented by reference TRBV9 and TRBJ2-6, the full variable domain reads DSGVTQTPKHLITATGQRVTLRCSPRSGDLSVYWYQQSLDQGLQFLIQYYNGEERAKGNILERFSAQQFPDLHSELNLSSLELGDSALYFCASSPSGDTLIPGANVLTFGAGSRLTVL.

This clone appeared once. This rearrangement joins TRBV15 to TRBJ2-3; TRBD1 matches at 11 bases. V was pared by 2 bases and J by 4 bases, with 5 bases of the junction left unmatched. The CDR3 covers 16 residues. Germline loops: CDR1 LNHNV, CDR2 YYDKDF (reference sequence). This CDR3 is CATSRLGQGAADTQYF. CDR3 DNA sequence: TGTGCCACCAGCAGACTTGGACAGGGGGCGGCAGATACGCAGTATTTT.

In this sample, this clone is medium-sized. The CDR3 nucleotides are TGTGCCAGCAGCTACGGACAGGCCCCGTACACCTTC. Its protein is CASSYGQAPYTF. This chain joins TRBV7-9 and TRBJ1-2, with 7 positions matching TRBD1. The V segment lost 4 bases and the J segment 11 bases; nucleotides outside the gene matches: 7. In germline, CDR1 is SEHNR, CDR2 FQNEAQ (reference sequence). The CDR3 totals 12 residues. The full variable domain, completed using reference TRBV7-9 and TRBJ1-2, is DTGVSQNPRHKITKRGQNVTFRCDPISEHNRLYWYRQTLGQGPEFLTYFQNEAQLEKSRLLSDRFSAERPKGSFSTLEIQRTEQGDSAMYLCASSYGQAPYTFGSGTRLTVV.

This chain connects TRBV5-8 to TRBJ2-2; TRBD1 aligns across 7 bases. Germline CDR1 is SGHTS and CDR2 is YDEGEE. The CDR3 is 17 residues long. The V segment lost 0 bases and the J segment 5 bases; nucleotides outside the gene matches: 10. Written as DNA, the CDR3 is TGTGCCAGCAGCTTGGTGAACTTAAGGGGGCGGACCGGGGAGCTGTTTTTT. Translation: CASSLVNLRGRTGELFF.

This clone was counted once. The chain carries TRBV18 and TRBJ2-2; TRBD1 is a possible D gene (5 bases). The CDR3 runs 15 residues. Germline V CDR1 and CDR2: KGHSH, LQKENI. V lost 3 bases and J lost 2, with 10 bases in between. The CDR3 region has the DNA TGTGCCAGCTCACCTAGGGGCCAAAACACCGGGGAGCTGTTTTTT. This sequence encodes CASSPRGQNTGELFF.

This clone has just one count. V and J are TRBV7-3 and TRBJ2-5; TRBD2 matches at 7 bases. The V segment lost 2 bases and the J segment 7 bases; nucleotides outside the gene matches: 16. Germline V lookup: CDR1 SGHTA, CDR2 FQGTGA. This CDR3 spans 17 amino acids. The chain's CDR3 is CASSLVGGGGIDATQYF. In DNA, the CDR3 is TGTGCCAGCAGCTTAGTTGGTGGCGGGGGAATCGACGCGACCCAGTACTTC.

The chain employs TRBV5-4 and TRBJ2-5; D is possibly TRBD1 (7 bases). The CDR3 sequence is 14 residues long. The germline CDR1 and CDR2 sequences are SGHNT and YYREEE (reference sequence). V was cut by 3 bases and J by 4 bases, with 13 bases left in between. The CDR3: CASSSAGGRETQYF. The CDR3 DNA reads TGTGCCAGCAGCTCAGCAGGGGGGAGAGAGACCCAGTACTTC.

V is TRBV28 and J is TRBJ1-5; D is perhaps TRBD1 (5 bases). The germline V gene has CDR1 MDHEN and CDR2 SYDVKM. This CDR3 region has 11 residues. The CDR3 DNA follows: TGTGCACTGGGGGGAAATCAGCCCCAGCATTTT. Amino acid sequence: CALGGNQPQHF. Full variable domain (rest looked up from reference TRBV28 and TRBJ1-5): DVKVTQSSRYLVKRTGEKVFLECVQDMDHENMFWYRQDPGLGLRLIYFSYDVKMKEKGDIPEGYSVSREKKERFSLILESASTNQTSMYLCALGGNQPQHFGDGTRLSIL.

The chain joins TRBV7-2 to TRBJ2-3; perhaps TRBD2 as D (5 bases). V shed 1 base and J shed 5 bases, with 19 bases lying between them. The germline CDR1 and CDR2 sequences are SGHTA and FQGNSA. The CDR3 is 17 residues long. The CDR3 DNA is TGTGCCAGCAGCTTAGTCGGTACGAGAGGAGGTCAAGATACGCAGTATTTT. This gives the protein CASSLVGTRGGQDTQYF.

V gene TRBV27 combines with J gene TRBJ1-2, with 10 bases identical to TRBD1. V was pared by 6 bases and J by 5 bases, with 6 bases of the junction left unmatched. The CDR3 has 14 residues. CDR1 and CDR2 from the germline V gene are MNHEY and SMNVEV (reference sequence). This chain's CDR3 is CASRGDRGAYGYTF. The CDR3, as DNA: TGTGCCAGCAGGGGGGACAGGGGCGCATATGGCTACACCTTC.

This rearrangement joins TRBV18 to TRBJ2-1; no definite D call. The CDR3 sequence is 11 residues long. V was trimmed by 6 bases and J by 8 bases, leaving 8 bases between them. Germline CDR1 and CDR2: KGHSH and LQKENI. CDR3 in DNA: TGTGCCAGCTCCCCCATTGATGAGCAGTTCTTC. Translated, it gives CASSPIDEQFF.

This chain joins TRBV4-1 and TRBJ1-5; 7 bases are a match to TRBD1. Per the germline V gene, CDR1 is MGHRA and CDR2 is YSYEKL. V shed 3 bases, J shed 4 bases, and the junction held 9 bases outside the gene matches. The CDR3 sequence is 16 residues long. The CDR3 sequence: CASSQTRQGWNQPQHF. The CDR3 DNA reads TGCGCCAGCAGCCAGACGAGACAGGGTTGGAATCAGCCCCAGCATTTT.

The table lists this clone with a count of one. V usage is TRBV19 and J usage is TRBJ2-1; the D gene is possibly TRBD1 (6 bases). Trimming cost V 7 bases and J 15 bases, with 25 bases left between them. This CDR3 region has 14 residues. Germline lookup yields CDR1 LNHDA and CDR2 SQIVND (reference sequence). The CDR3 DNA sequence: TGTGCCAGTAAGCCGGTCAGGGGATCCCCTTATCCGTTCTTC. This gives the protein CASKPVRGSPYPFF.

V usage is TRBV29-1 and J usage is TRBJ1-1, with 8 nucleotides matching TRBD1. The germline V gene encodes CDR1 SQVTM and CDR2 ANQGSEA. This CDR3 is built from 12 residues. The junction had 4 bases not matched to a gene; V was cut back by 7 bases and J by 3 bases. CDR3 in amino acids: CSGATGDTEAFF. CDR3 nucleotides: TGCAGCGGCGCGACAGGGGACACTGAAGCTTTCTTT.

V gene TRBV6-2 or TRBV6-3 combines with J gene TRBJ2-3; no reliable D call. Germline V gene lookup returns CDR1 MNHEY and CDR2 SVGEGT. Trimming removed 0 bases from V and 9 bases from J, with 13 bases in between. The CDR3 totals 14 residues. The CDR3 DNA reads as TGTGCCAGCAGTTACTCGGCGGTCGATATGACGCAGTATTTT. As protein: CASSYSAVDMTQYF.

The sample holds a few counts of this clone. This chain uses TRBV28 with TRBJ1-5; D is uncertain. Trimming cost V 2 bases and J 4 bases, with 12 bases left between them. CDR1 is MDHEN, CDR2 SYDVKM, per germline. The CDR3 contains 15 residues. CDR3 nucleotides: TGTGCCAGCAGTTTACTATCCGGAGGGAATCAGCCCCAGCATTTT. This encodes CASSLLSGGNQPQHF.

The chain combines TRBV3-1 (or the pseudogene TRBV3-2) with TRBJ2-1, with TRBD2 matching 9 bases. The V segment lost 4 bases and the J segment 1 base; nucleotides outside the gene matches: 5. The V gene's germline CDR1 is LGHDT and CDR2 YNNKEL (reference sequence). This CDR3 contains 16 residues. The CDR3 loop reads CASSPFTSGSYNEQFF. The CDR3 DNA sequence: TGTGCCAGCAGCCCTTTCACTAGCGGGTCCTACAATGAGCAGTTCTTC.

The rearrangement uses TRBV4-3 and TRBJ1-2; D remains ambiguous. The CDR3 length is 15 residues. V was pared by 1 base and J by 3 bases, with 12 bases between. Germline assignment: CDR1 LGHNA and CDR2 YSLEER. The CDR3 protein is CASSQVTAPHYGYTF. DNA of the CDR3: TGCGCCAGCAGCCAAGTCACAGCCCCCCACTATGGCTACACCTTC.

The chain employs TRBV19 and TRBJ2-3, with 7 nucleotides matching TRBD1. Per the germline V gene, CDR1 is LNHDA and CDR2 is SQIVND (reference sequence). CDR3 length: 14 amino acids. Trimming took 3 bases from V and 2 from J; bases not matched to a gene: 2. The CDR3 loop is CASSIGTATDTQYF. The CDR3 nucleotides read TGTGCCAGTAGTATCGGGACAGCCACAGATACGCAGTATTTT.